These 8 T cell receptor beta chains originate from one sample sequenced in a study of blood T cell repertoires in COVID-19. TCRdb keeps only in-frame clones here, not all; method: immunoSEQ multiplex PCR. The table has around 25,000 clones, around 89% seen once. Sequenced: peripheral blood. The receptors derive from a man between 65 and 80 years old with acute or convalescent COVID-19.

This clone was seen once. The chain couples TRBV28 to TRBJ2-7; 10 nucleotides align to TRBD1. This CDR3 has 15 residues. V was clipped by 6 bases and J by 3 bases; unmatched bases: 8. CDR1 and CDR2 from the germline V gene are MDHEN and SYDVKM. The CDR3 DNA sequence: TGTGCCAGCAGCCTCAGGGACAGGGGCCTCTACGAGCAGTACTTC. Protein product: CASSLRDRGLYEQYF.

The chain has TRBV19 and TRBJ2-7; TRBD2 might be the D (6 bases). This CDR3 has 14 amino acids. Per germline, CDR1 LNHDA and CDR2 SQIVND (reference sequence). V lost 3 bases, J lost 2 bases, and 11 bases lay in between. In DNA, the CDR3 is TGTGCCAGTAGTATCCCCGGGAGAGCCTACGAGCAGTACTTC. It encodes CASSIPGRAYEQYF.

This rearrangement joins TRBV6-6 to TRBJ1-5; no reliable D call. Germline lookup yields CDR1 MNHNY and CDR2 SVGAGI (reference sequence). Trimming removed 6 bases from V and 1 base from J, with 13 bases in between. The CDR3 is 15 residues long. The CDR3 sequence is CASSRTDASNQPQHF. CDR3 nucleotides: TGTGCCAGCAGCCGTACAGACGCAAGCAATCAGCCCCAGCATTTT.

This sequence joins TRBV30 and TRBJ1-6; 7 bases line up with TRBD1. The germline V gene encodes CDR1 GTSNPN and CDR2 SVGIG (reference sequence). The V and J ends lost 2 bases and 6 bases, in that order; junction bases with no gene match: 4. The CDR3 runs 14 residues. Here the CDR3 DNA reads TGTGCCTGGAGTATGGGACAGCTTAATTCACCCCTCCACTTT. Residues: CAWSMGQLNSPLHF.

The genes are TRBV3-1 (or the pseudogene TRBV3-2) and TRBJ2-7; TRBD2 matches 10 bases. Germline V gene data show CDR1 as LGHDT and CDR2 as YNNKEL (reference sequence). The CDR3 has 14 residues. Germline trimming cut 3 bases from V and 6 bases from J; bases unmatched to any gene: 5. This CDR3 reads CASSHRAGGREQYF. The DNA of the CDR3 is TGTGCCAGCAGCCACCGAGCGGGAGGGCGCGAGCAGTACTTC.

This sequence joins TRBV2 and TRBJ1-4, with D possibly being TRBD1 (6 bases). The CDR3 is made up of 14 amino acids. The V end lost 2 bases, the J end lost 10 bases, and 14 bases lay between the germline ends. Germline V CDR1 and CDR2: SNHLY, FYNNEI. CDR3 region: CASSETGIAGKLFF. Written as DNA, the CDR3 is TGTGCCAGCAGTGAAACAGGGATTGCTGGAAAACTGTTTTTT.

The chain uses TRBV6-5 and TRBJ2-1, with D maybe TRBD2 (5 bases). CDR3 size: 11 residues. Germline V lookup: CDR1 MNHEY, CDR2 SVGAGI. V was trimmed by 7 bases and J by 7 bases, leaving 8 bases between them. The DNA for the CDR3 is TGTGCCAGCAATAGGGAGAATGAGCAGTTCTTC. Its protein product is CASNRENEQFF.

This chain links TRBV28 with TRBJ1-2, with a weak D call TRBD1 (6 bases). V was cut by 7 bases and J by 8 bases, with 17 bases left in between. CDR3 size: 13 residues. The germline V gene has CDR1 MDHEN and CDR2 SYDVKM. The CDR3 DNA reads as TGTGCCAGCATCACAACCTGGGGGGGCGGCTACACCTTC. Residues: CASITTWGGGYTF.